This T cell receptor (beta chain) originates from a study of blood T cell repertoires in COVID-19. The Seattle site enrolled patients during active infection and followed them longitudinally. Authors' data handling: The assay estimated nucleated cells by amplifying reference gene primers. The method was immunoSEQ multiplex PCR; TCRdb's version includes in-frame clones alone and lacks a portion of them. Clonal size and the V and J genes are those of that table, whereas D and trimming came from the DNA. The sample lists under 300,000 clones, about four fifths occurring once. V was pared by 4 bases and J by 5 bases, with 9 bases of the junction left unmatched. CDR1 SGHDT and CDR2 YYEEEE come from the germline V gene. This CDR3 contains 15 residues.

The sequenced sample consisted of peripheral blood. The clonotype comes from a human donor with COVID-19, enrolled during active disease. The donor label of this sample is uncertain. The chain combines TRBV5-6 with TRBJ2-5; TRBD2 aligns across 9 bases. The CDR3 sequence is CASSESRTSVETQYF. For the CDR3, the DNA is TGTGCCAGCAGCGAATCCCGGACTAGCGTGGAGACCCAGTACTTC.